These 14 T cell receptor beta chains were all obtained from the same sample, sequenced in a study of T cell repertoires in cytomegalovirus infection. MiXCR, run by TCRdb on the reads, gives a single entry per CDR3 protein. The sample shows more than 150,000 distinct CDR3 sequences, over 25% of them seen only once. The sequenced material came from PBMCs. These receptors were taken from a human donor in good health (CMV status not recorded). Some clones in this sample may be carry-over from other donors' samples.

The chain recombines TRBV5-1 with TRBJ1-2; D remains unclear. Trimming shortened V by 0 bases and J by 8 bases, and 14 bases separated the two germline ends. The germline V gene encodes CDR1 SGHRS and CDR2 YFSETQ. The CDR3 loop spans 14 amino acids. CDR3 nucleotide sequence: TGCGCCAGCAGCTTGGAGTCCGGGTTGGACGGCTACACCTTC. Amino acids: CASSLESGLDGYTF.

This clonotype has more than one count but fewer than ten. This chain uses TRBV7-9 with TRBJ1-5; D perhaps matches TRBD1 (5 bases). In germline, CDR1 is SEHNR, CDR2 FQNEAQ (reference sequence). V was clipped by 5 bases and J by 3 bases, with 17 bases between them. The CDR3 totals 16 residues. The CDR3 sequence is CASSKFGTRDNQPQHF. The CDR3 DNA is TGTGCCAGCAGCAAATTCGGGACGAGGGACAATCAGCCCCAGCATTTT.

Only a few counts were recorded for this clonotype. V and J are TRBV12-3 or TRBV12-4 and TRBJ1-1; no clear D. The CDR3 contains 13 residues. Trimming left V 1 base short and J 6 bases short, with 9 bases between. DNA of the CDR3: TGTGCCAGCAGTTTAGGGATCCCAGCTGAAGCTTTCTTT. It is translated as CASSLGIPAEAFF.

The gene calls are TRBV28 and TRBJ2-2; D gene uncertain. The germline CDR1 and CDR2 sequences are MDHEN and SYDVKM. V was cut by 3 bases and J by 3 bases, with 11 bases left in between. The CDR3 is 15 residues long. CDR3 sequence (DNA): TGTGCCAGCAGTTTCGGAGACTCCCACACCGGGGAGCTGTTTTTT. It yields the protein CASSFGDSHTGELFF. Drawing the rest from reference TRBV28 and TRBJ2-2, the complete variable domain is DVKVTQSSRYLVKRTGEKVFLECVQDMDHENMFWYRQDPGLGLRLIYFSYDVKMKEKGDIPEGYSVSREKKERFSLILESASTNQTSMYLCASSFGDSHTGELFFGEGSRLTVL.

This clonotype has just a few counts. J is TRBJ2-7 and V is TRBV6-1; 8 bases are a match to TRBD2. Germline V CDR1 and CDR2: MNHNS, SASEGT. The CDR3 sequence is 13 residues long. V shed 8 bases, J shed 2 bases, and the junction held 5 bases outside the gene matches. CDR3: CASFRGGTYEQYF. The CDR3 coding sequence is TGTGCCAGCTTTCGCGGGGGGACCTACGAGCAGTACTTC.

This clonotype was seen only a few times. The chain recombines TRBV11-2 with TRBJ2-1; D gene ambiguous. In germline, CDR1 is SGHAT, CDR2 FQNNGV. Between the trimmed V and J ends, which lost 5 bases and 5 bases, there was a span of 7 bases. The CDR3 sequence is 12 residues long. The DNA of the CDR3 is TGTGCCAGCAGCCCCCTCCACAATGAGCAGTTCTTC. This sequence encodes CASSPLHNEQFF.

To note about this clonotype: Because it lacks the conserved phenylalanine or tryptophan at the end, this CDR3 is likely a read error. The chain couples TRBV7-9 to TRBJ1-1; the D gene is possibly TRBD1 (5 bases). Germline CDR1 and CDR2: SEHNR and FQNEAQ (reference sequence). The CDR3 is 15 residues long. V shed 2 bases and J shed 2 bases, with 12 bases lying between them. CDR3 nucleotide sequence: TGTGCCAGCAGCTTACGGACGGGGGGAAACACTGAAGCTTTCTTA. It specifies CASSLRTGGNTEAFL.

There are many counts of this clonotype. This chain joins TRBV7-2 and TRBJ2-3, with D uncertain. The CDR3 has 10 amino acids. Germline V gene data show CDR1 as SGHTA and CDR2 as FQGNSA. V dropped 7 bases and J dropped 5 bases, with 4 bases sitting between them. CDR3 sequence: CASTGDTQYF. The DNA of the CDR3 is TGTGCCAGCACCGGAGATACGCAGTATTTT.

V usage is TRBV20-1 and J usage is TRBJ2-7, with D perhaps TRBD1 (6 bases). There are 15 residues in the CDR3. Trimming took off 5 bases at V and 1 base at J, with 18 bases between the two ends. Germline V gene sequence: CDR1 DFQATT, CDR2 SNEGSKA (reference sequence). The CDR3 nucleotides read TGCAGTGCTGGTGGGGGCGGTAGTATATCCTACGAGCAGTACTTC. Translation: CSAGGGGSISYEQYF.

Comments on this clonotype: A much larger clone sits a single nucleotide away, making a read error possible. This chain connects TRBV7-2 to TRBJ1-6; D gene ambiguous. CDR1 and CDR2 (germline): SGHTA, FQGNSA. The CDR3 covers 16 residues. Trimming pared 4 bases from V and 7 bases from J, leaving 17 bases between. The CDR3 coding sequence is TGTGCCAGCAGCTCGTCCGGCCGACGCAGGAATTCACCCCTCCACTTT. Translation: CASSSSGRRRNSPLHF.

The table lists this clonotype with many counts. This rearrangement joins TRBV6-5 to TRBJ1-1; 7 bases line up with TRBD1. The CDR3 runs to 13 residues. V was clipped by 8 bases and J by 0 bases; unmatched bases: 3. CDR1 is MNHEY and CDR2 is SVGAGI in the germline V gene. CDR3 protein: CASRGQMNTEAFF. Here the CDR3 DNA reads TGTGCCAGCCGGGGACAGATGAACACTGAAGCTTTCTTT.

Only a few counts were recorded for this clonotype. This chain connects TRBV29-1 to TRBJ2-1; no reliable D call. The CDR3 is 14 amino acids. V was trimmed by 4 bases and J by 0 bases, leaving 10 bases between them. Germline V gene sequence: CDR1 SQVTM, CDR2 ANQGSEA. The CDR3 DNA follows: TGCAGCGTTGTATACCTGAGCTCCTACAATGAGCAGTTCTTC. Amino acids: CSVVYLSSYNEQFF.

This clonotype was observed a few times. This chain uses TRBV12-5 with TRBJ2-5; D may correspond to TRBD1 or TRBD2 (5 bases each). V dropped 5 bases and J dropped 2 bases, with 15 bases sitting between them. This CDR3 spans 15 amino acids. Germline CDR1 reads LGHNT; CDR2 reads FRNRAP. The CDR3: CASGRRDPLQETQYF. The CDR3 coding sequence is TGTGCTAGTGGTCGCCGGGACCCCCTTCAAGAGACCCAGTACTTC.

For the CDR3, the DNA is TGTGCCAGCAGTCTGATCGGGGATACGCAGTATTTT. It specifies CASSLIGDTQYF. The chain carries TRBV12-3 or TRBV12-4 and TRBJ2-3; no clear D. Trimming pared 5 bases from V and 6 bases from J, leaving 9 bases between. CDR3 length: 12 residues.